Listed here is a single T cell receptor beta chain. The sample comes from a study of monozygotic twins with inflammatory bowel disease. Template switching added UMIs carrying a 6-nucleotide sample barcode. After re-calling the 5' RACE reads, TCRdb lists one entry per CDR3 protein, DNA absent. Its table records approximately 160,000 distinct CDR3 sequences. CDR3 length: 14 residues. Germline assignment: CDR1 SQVTM and CDR2 ANQGSEA. Sequencing was performed on blood. The J gene is TRBJ2-3, the V gene TRBV29-1; the D call of TRBD2 rests on TCRdb alone, since no DNA is present to check it. This TCR came from a human donor with ulcerative colitis or Crohn's disease, or a healthy co-twin of an affected twin (not recorded which). CDR3 in amino acids: CSVEDGEGSDTQYF.